The present entry profiles one TCR beta chain with its context. As yet, its antigen is unknown. The sample is drawn from a study of lymphopenia after photon versus proton radiotherapy. Study observations and caveats: Proton therapy kept repertoires fairly stable, unlike photons, which gained effector/memory cells. Better survival with proton therapy was suggested as possible, not demonstrated. A bigger post-nadir fall in TCR diversity correlated inversely with survival time in deceased patients. Post-nadir diversity loss with photons came from oligoclonal expansion, particularly CD8+ Temra cells.

The ends lost 3 bases at V and 5 bases at J; junction bases unmatched: 3. From germline, CDR1 is SGHTA and CDR2 FQGNSA. This CDR3 is 15 amino acids long. The assay was immunoSEQ multiplex PCR, and TCRdb's table has in-frame clones only and misses some. The table lists about 50,000 clones, about four fifths of them singletons. V usage is TRBV7-2 and J usage is TRBJ1-5; TRBD1 matches 11 bases. This specimen was peripheral blood, taken from a patient treated with photon-based radiotherapy. This clonotype originated in a man aged 45 to 65 with gastric cancer. The CDR3 here is CASSFGQGAYQPQHF. The CDR3 coding sequence is TGTGCCAGCAGCTTTGGACAGGGGGCTTATCAGCCCCAGCATTTT. The whole variable domain, remainder taken from reference TRBV7-2 and TRBJ1-5, is GAGVSQSPSNKVTEKGKDVELRCDPISGHTALYWYRQSLGQGLEFLIYFQGNSAPDKSGLPSDRFSAERTGGSVSTLTIQRTQQEDSAVYLCASSFGQGAYQPQHFGDGTRLSIL.